The 21 T cell receptor beta chains in this list originate from one sample, sequenced in a study of T cell changes during pregnancy in multiple sclerosis. Repertoires were generated with immunoSEQ multiplex PCR, while TCRdb's copy carries only in-frame clones and drops some. Of more than 50,000 clones listed, approximately 90% are singletons. This material consisted of peripheral blood, taken in the first trimester of pregnancy. All receptors derive from a female donor with multiple sclerosis, enrolled in a pregnancy study.

This clone has more than one count but fewer than ten. The rearrangement links TRBV11-2 to TRBJ2-7; D is undetermined. The CDR3 is 19 amino acids. The V gene lost 5 bases and the J gene lost 4 bases, with 30 bases spanning the gap. Germline CDR1 and CDR2: SGHAT and FQNNGV. CDR3 DNA sequence: TGTGCCAGCAGCCCAATTAATAGGCGGCGCTCCCACCAACCGTACGAGCAGTACTTC. This translates into CASSPINRRRSHQPYEQYF.

This chain links TRBV5-1 with TRBJ2-2; 10 positions match TRBD2. Germline-derived CDR1 and CDR2 are SGHRS and YFSETQ. Trimming took 4 bases from V and 5 from J; bases not matched to a gene: 5. The CDR3 runs to 15 residues. As DNA, the CDR3 is TGCGCCAGCAGCCAAAGCGGGGGGGCAACCGGGGAGCTGTTTTTT. The encoded protein is CASSQSGGATGELFF.

The J gene is TRBJ2-7, the V gene TRBV27, with D possibly TRBD2 on 6 matching bases. V was pared by 6 bases and J by 5 bases, with 17 bases between. CDR3 length equals 14 residues. Looked up from germline, CDR1 is MNHEY and CDR2 is SMNVEV (reference sequence). CDR3 sequence reads: CASRLSGGLHEQYF. The DNA of the CDR3 is TGTGCCAGCAGACTCTCTGGGGGGTTGCACGAGCAGTACTTC.

This clone was seen only a few times. The chain carries TRBV11-2 and TRBJ1-1, with D unresolved. V was trimmed by 3 bases and J by 3 bases, leaving 11 bases between them. The CDR3 spans 14 residues. Germline CDR1 is SGHAT and CDR2 is FQNNGV. The CDR3 reads CASSLAGIDTEAFF. CDR3 DNA sequence: TGTGCCAGCAGCTTGGCAGGTATCGACACTGAAGCTTTCTTT.

This chain joins TRBV9 and TRBJ1-1; no clear D gene. Germline CDR1 is SGDLS and CDR2 is YYNGEE. The CDR3 has 14 amino acids. Trimming took off 4 bases at V and 2 bases at J, with 12 bases between the two ends. For the CDR3, the DNA is TGTGCCAGCAGCCCACTCCTACGTAACACTGAAGCTTTCTTT. Its protein product is CASSPLLRNTEAFF.

The gene calls are TRBV20-1 and TRBJ2-3; TRBD2 matches 7 bases. The V segment lost 4 bases and the J segment 5 bases; nucleotides outside the gene matches: 0. The length of the CDR3 is 11 residues. From germline, CDR1 is DFQATT and CDR2 SNEGSKA (reference sequence). As DNA, the CDR3 is TGCAGTGCTAAGCGGGGAGATACGCAGTATTTT. Translating it yields CSAKRGDTQYF.

This rearrangement joins TRBV9 to TRBJ2-3; D is possibly TRBD2 (6 bases). The germline CDR1 and CDR2 sequences are SGDLS and YYNGEE. This CDR3 has 15 residues. Between the trimmed V and J ends, which lost 5 bases and 6 bases, there was a span of 19 bases. As DNA, the CDR3 is TGTGCCAGCAGTGATCTAGGGAGGAGGGAGGATACGCAGTATTTT. Its translation is CASSDLGRREDTQYF.

The J gene is TRBJ2-1, the V gene TRBV5-8; 8 positions match TRBD1. The V and J ends lost 1 base and 2 bases, in that order; junction bases with no gene match: 5. CDR1 is SGHTS, CDR2 YDEGEE, per germline. The CDR3 is 16 residues long. CDR3 in DNA: TGTGCCAGCAGCTTGCGTCTCAGGGGGCCCTACAATGAGCAGTTCTTC. This codes for CASSLRLRGPYNEQFF.

The rearrangement links TRBV2 to TRBJ2-7; 9 nucleotides line up with TRBD2. The V gene end was trimmed by 0 bases and the J gene end by 4 bases; junction bases not matched to a gene: 7. Per the germline V gene, CDR1 is SNHLY and CDR2 is FYNNEI. The CDR3 runs 16 residues. In DNA form, the CDR3 reads TGTGCCAGCAGTGAAGCGCCAGCGGGAGGTATATACGAGCAGTACTTC. It translates to CASSEAPAGGIYEQYF. The full variable domain, with the rest looked up from reference TRBV2 and TRBJ2-7, is EPEVTQTPSHQVTQMGQEVILRCVPISNHLYFYWYRQILGQKVEFLVSFYNNEISEKSEIFDDQFSVERPDGSNFTLKIRSTKLEDSAMYFCASSEAPAGGIYEQYFGPGTRLTVT.

The J gene is TRBJ1-2, the V gene TRBV25-1; 7 nucleotides agree with TRBD1. The CDR3 runs 14 residues. The V and J ends lost 3 bases and 4 bases, in that order; junction bases with no gene match: 5. Germline V CDR1 and CDR2: MGHDK, SYGVNS. The CDR3 DNA sequence: TGTGCCAGCAGTGATAGGGGGACAGCCTATGGCTACACCTTC. It translates to CASSDRGTAYGYTF.

This clone was counted a few times. The chain combines TRBV7-9 with TRBJ1-1; TRBD1 agrees at 7 bases. Per germline, CDR1 SEHNR and CDR2 FQNEAQ (reference sequence). The CDR3 has 14 amino acids. J lost 5 bases, V lost 6 bases, and 9 bases had no gene match. The CDR3: CASRRPTGNTEAFF. CDR3 nucleotide sequence: TGTGCCAGCAGAAGACCGACAGGGAATACTGAAGCTTTCTTT.

The chain recombines TRBV18 with TRBJ2-2, with a weak D call TRBD2 (5 bases). Germline loops: CDR1 KGHSH, CDR2 LQKENI. V shed 3 bases and J shed 6 bases, with 5 bases lying between them. This CDR3 has 12 amino acids. Here the CDR3 reads CASSPGAGELFF. In DNA form, the CDR3 reads TGTGCCAGCTCACCCGGGGCCGGGGAGCTGTTTTTT.

This rearrangement joins TRBV27 to TRBJ2-7; D ambiguous. V shed 5 bases and J shed 5 bases, with 13 bases lying between them. Germline CDR1 reads MNHEY; CDR2 reads SMNVEV (reference sequence). The CDR3 has 13 amino acids. The CDR3: CASSPTPPNEQYF. CDR3 DNA sequence: TGTGCCAGCAGTCCCACACCACCCAACGAGCAGTACTTC.

The chain recombines TRBV11-3 with TRBJ2-1, with 11 bases matching TRBD2. Germline trimming cut 5 bases from V and 6 bases from J; bases unmatched to any gene: 3. Germline V CDR1 and CDR2: SGHNT, YENEEA. The CDR3 covers 14 residues. The CDR3 region has the DNA TGTGCCAGCAGCCCGGGACTAGCGGCCAATGAGCAGTTCTTC. Its protein is CASSPGLAANEQFF.

The chain links TRBV2 to TRBJ1-2; D may be TRBD1 (6 bases). Germline CDR1 SNHLY, CDR2 FYNNEI. The ends were cut back, 6 bases at V and 8 bases at J, with 16 bases in the middle. This CDR3 region has 13 residues. This CDR3 is CASSDGQWAGYTF. For the CDR3, the DNA is TGTGCCAGCAGCGACGGACAGTGGGCGGGCTACACCTTC.

J is TRBJ2-7 and V is TRBV6-6; tentatively, D is TRBD2 (7 bases). CDR3 length: 15 amino acids. Per the germline V gene, CDR1 is MNHNY and CDR2 is SVGAGI (reference sequence). Trimming took off 6 bases at V and 4 bases at J, with 19 bases between the two ends. CDR3 loop: CASSPPGGTPYEQYF. The CDR3 bases are TGTGCCAGCAGCCCCCCGGGGGGCACACCGTACGAGCAGTACTTC.

This clone was counted between two and nine times. The rearrangement uses TRBV19 and TRBJ2-5; weak D call: TRBD2 (5 bases). The V gene lost 3 bases and the J gene lost 5 bases, with 16 bases spanning the gap. The CDR3 totals 15 residues. The germline gives CDR1 LNHDA, CDR2 SQIVND (reference sequence). The CDR3 reads CASSMSSSKSETQYF. The DNA of the CDR3 is TGTGCCAGTAGTATGTCGTCTAGCAAATCGGAGACCCAGTACTTC.

This chain connects TRBV13 to TRBJ2-1; tentative D call: TRBD2 (6 bases). Per germline, CDR1 PRHDT and CDR2 FYEKMQ (reference sequence). Trimming left V 2 bases short and J 8 bases short, with 10 bases between. CDR3 size: 13 residues. In DNA, the CDR3 is TGTGCCAGCAGCTTATTGACGGGGGATGAGCAGTTCTTC. The encoded protein is CASSLLTGDEQFF.

The chain carries TRBV7-2 and TRBJ2-7, with TRBD1 as a possible D gene (6 bases). V was clipped by 1 base and J by 5 bases, with 15 bases between them. CDR1 is SGHTA, CDR2 FQGNSA, per germline. This CDR3 has 15 residues. The CDR3 region has the DNA TGTGCCAGCAGCTTAGGAGGGCCCAGGGGACACGAGCAGTACTTC. Protein sequence: CASSLGGPRGHEQYF.

This clone was recorded once. This chain uses TRBV9 with TRBJ2-5, with D hard to call. This CDR3 comprises 13 residues. Germline CDR1 and CDR2: SGDLS and YYNGEE. The V end was cut by 3 bases, the J end by 1 base, with 7 bases between. CDR3 bases: TGTGCCAGCAGCGAGACATTCCAAGAGACCCAGTACTTC. Its protein is CASSETFQETQYF.

CDR3 amino acids: CAWSQGGDNQPQHF. In DNA form, the CDR3 reads TGTGCCTGGAGTCAGGGAGGGGACAATCAGCCCCAGCATTTT. V usage is TRBV30 and J usage is TRBJ1-5; weak D call: TRBD1 (5 bases). Germline loops: CDR1 GTSNPN, CDR2 SVGIG (reference sequence). This CDR3 has 14 residues. V lost 2 bases and J 3 bases, leaving 11 bases between the germline ends.